In this sample, the clone carrying this TCR beta chain turned up a few times. This entry is derived from a study of blood T cells in healthy people across ages. The CDR3 spans 14 residues. The J segment lost 0 bases and the V segment lost 6 bases, leaving 4 bases of the junction unmatched. CDR1 and CDR2 (germline): MNHEY, SVGAGI. Then a second PCR, running roughly 7 to 11 cycles, was carried out with a sample-barcoded 5' primer and a J-beta primer mix. In TCRdb, the 5' RACE reads were re-called with MiXCR into one record per CDR3 protein. The repertoire consists of around 1,100,000 distinct CDR3 sequences, with 35% to 45% occurring once and the leading ten covering 10% to 15%.

The chain is built from TRBV6-5 and TRBJ1-2, with 7 positions matching TRBD1. The sequencing input was blood. This receptor was taken from a man in his late teens or twenties in good health. The CDR3: CASRRQGANYGYTF. In nucleotides, the CDR3 is TGTGCCAGCAGGAGACAGGGAGCTAACTATGGCTACACCTTC.